Below, 9 T cell receptor beta chains from the same sample are listed, as sequenced in a study of cytomegalovirus exposure and HLA in healthy donors. PCR employed 60 Vbeta and 13 Jbeta primers. Data came from immunoSEQ multiplex PCR; TCRdb stores just in-frame clones and leaves some out. In the table there are over 150,000 clones, around 67% of which are singletons. The sample was PBMCs. The receptors were gathered from a woman aged 25 to 45 in good health and CMV-seropositive.

This clone has just a few counts. V and J are TRBV6-6 and TRBJ2-2, with D unclear. Germline CDR1 is MNHNY and CDR2 is SVGAGI (reference sequence). V was pared by 6 bases and J by 6 bases, with 14 bases between. This CDR3 is built from 14 residues. The DNA for the CDR3 is TGTGCCAGCAGCCCCTCCGGAGTTGCCGGGGAGCTGTTTTTT. Translating it yields CASSPSGVAGELFF.

The gene calls are TRBV19 and TRBJ1-1; D unclear. V was shortened by 4 bases and J by 2 bases, with 14 bases between the two germline ends. CDR1 is LNHDA and CDR2 is SQIVND in the germline V gene (reference sequence). The CDR3 consists of 15 residues. The CDR3 nucleotides are TGTGCCAGTAGTAGCTACAGAGAATTAAACACTGAAGCTTTCTTT. Amino acid sequence: CASSSYRELNTEAFF.

This clone has only one observation. The chain recombines TRBV19 with TRBJ1-1; 10 nucleotides agree with TRBD1. The CDR3 is 14 residues long. Germline values: CDR1 LNHDA, CDR2 SQIVND (reference sequence). V gave up 7 bases and J gave up 5 bases; unmatched junction bases: 7. CDR3 region: CASTPTGGFTEAFF. DNA of the CDR3: TGTGCCAGTACCCCGACAGGGGGCTTTACTGAAGCTTTCTTT.

This clone was counted once. The CDR3 is CASSAGYTYEQYF. For the CDR3, the DNA is TGTGCCAGCAGTGCAGGTTATACCTACGAGCAGTACTTC. The chain uses TRBV2 and TRBJ2-7; D is undetermined. Germline V gene lookup returns CDR1 SNHLY and CDR2 FYNNEI. The CDR3 contains 13 residues. V lost 4 bases and J lost 2, with 9 bases in between.

This chain uses TRBV4-1 with TRBJ2-7, with TRBD2 matching 12 bases. The junction had 2 bases not matched to a gene; V was cut back by 3 bases and J by 5 bases. Germline V gene lookup returns CDR1 MGHRA and CDR2 YSYEKL. The CDR3 is made up of 14 amino acids. CDR3 nucleotide sequence: TGCGCCAGCAGCCACACTAGCGGGAGGCACGAGCAGTACTTC. It yields the protein CASSHTSGRHEQYF.

The chain links TRBV2 to TRBJ1-2; no clear D. V was clipped by 8 bases and J by 7 bases, with 8 bases between them. The germline V gene encodes CDR1 SNHLY and CDR2 FYNNEI. This CDR3 is built from 10 residues. The CDR3 DNA sequence: TGTGCCAGCCCGGTGTTTGGCTACACCTTC. It codes for CASPVFGYTF.

On this clone itself: This sample also contains other DNA sequences that code for the same CDR3. The chain couples TRBV6-1 to TRBJ1-5; D is unresolved. This CDR3 is built from 15 residues. V lost 2 bases and J 1 base, leaving 9 bases between the germline ends. CDR1 and CDR2 from the germline V gene are MNHNS and SASEGT. CDR3 nucleotide sequence: TGTGCCAGCAGTGAACGCACGGGGAGCAATCAGCCCCAGCATTTT. Residues: CASSERTGSNQPQHF.

The J gene is TRBJ1-1, the V gene TRBV27; 7 nucleotides match TRBD1. The CDR3 has 13 amino acids. V was pared by 8 bases and J by 5 bases, with 8 bases of the junction left unmatched. Germline CDR1 reads MNHEY; CDR2 reads SMNVEV (reference sequence). The CDR3 sequence is CASVSGGWTEAFF. DNA of the CDR3: TGTGCCAGCGTTTCAGGGGGATGGACTGAAGCTTTCTTT.

This chain connects TRBV29-1 to TRBJ2-1; 7 nucleotides agree with TRBD2. CDR3 length: 14 amino acids. V was pared by 6 bases and J by 7 bases, with 12 bases of the junction left unmatched. Germline CDR1 reads SQVTM; CDR2 reads ANQGSEA. This CDR3 reads CSVQPSGGKNEQFF. The CDR3 bases are TGCAGCGTCCAGCCTAGCGGCGGAAAGAATGAGCAGTTCTTC.